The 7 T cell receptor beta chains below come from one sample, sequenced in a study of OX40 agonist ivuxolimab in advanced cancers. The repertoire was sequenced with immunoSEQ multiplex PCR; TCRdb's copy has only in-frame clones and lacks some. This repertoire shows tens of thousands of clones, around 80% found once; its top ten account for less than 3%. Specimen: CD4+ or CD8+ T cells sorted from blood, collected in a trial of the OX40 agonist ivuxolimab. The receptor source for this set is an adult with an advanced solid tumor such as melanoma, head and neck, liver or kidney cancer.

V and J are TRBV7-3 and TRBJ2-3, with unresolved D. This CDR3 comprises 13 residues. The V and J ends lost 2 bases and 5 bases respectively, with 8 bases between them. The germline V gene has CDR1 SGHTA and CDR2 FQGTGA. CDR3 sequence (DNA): TGTGCCAGCAGCTTATGGGGTAAAGATACGCAGTATTTT. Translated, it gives CASSLWGKDTQYF. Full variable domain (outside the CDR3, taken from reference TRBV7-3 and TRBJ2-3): GAGVSQTPSNKVTEKGKYVELRCDPISGHTALYWYRQSLGQGPEFLIYFQGTGAADDSGLPNDRFFAVRPEGSVSTLKIQRTERGDSAVYLCASSLWGKDTQYFGPGTRLTVL.

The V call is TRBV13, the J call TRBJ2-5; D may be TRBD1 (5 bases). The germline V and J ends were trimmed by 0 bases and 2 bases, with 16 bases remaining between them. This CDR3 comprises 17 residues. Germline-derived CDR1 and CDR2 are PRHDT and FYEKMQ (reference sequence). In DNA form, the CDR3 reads TGTGCCAGCAGCTTAGGGCCCGGCCCGACAGTGCAAGAGACCCAGTACTTC. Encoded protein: CASSLGPGPTVQETQYF.

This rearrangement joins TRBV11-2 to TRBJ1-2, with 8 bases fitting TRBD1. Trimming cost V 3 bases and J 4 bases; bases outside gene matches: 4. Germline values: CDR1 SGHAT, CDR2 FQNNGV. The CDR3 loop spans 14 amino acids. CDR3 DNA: TGTGCCAGCAGCTTTCGGACAGGGAGCTATGGCTACACCTTC. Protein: CASSFRTGSYGYTF.

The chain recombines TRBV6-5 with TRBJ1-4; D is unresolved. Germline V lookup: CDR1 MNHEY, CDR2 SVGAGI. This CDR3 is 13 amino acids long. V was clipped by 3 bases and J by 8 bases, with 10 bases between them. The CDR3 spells CASSYRPLEKLFF. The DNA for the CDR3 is TGTGCCAGCAGTTATCGTCCCCTCGAAAAACTGTTTTTT.

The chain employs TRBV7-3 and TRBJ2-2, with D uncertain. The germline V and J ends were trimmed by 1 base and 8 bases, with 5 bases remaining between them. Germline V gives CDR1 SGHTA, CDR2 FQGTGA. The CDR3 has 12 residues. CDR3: CASSLMDGELFF. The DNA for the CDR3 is TGTGCCAGCAGCTTAATGGATGGGGAGCTGTTTTTT. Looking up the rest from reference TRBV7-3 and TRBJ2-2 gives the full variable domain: GAGVSQTPSNKVTEKGKYVELRCDPISGHTALYWYRQSLGQGPEFLIYFQGTGAADDSGLPNDRFFAVRPEGSVSTLKIQRTERGDSAVYLCASSLMDGELFFGEGSRLTVL.

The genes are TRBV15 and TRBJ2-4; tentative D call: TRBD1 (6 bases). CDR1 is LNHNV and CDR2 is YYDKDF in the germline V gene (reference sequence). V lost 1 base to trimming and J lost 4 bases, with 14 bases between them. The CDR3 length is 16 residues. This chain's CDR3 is CATSRVQGQGKNIQYF. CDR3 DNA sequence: TGTGCCACCAGCAGAGTTCAGGGGCAGGGGAAAAACATTCAGTACTTC.

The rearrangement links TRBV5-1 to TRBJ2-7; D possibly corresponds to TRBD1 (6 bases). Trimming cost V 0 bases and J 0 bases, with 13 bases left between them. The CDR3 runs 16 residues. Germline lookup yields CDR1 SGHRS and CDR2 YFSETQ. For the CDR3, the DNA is TGCGCCAGCAGCTTGGGTCCAGGGGACCCCTCCTACGAGCAGTACTTC. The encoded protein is CASSLGPGDPSYEQYF.